The 9 T cell receptor beta chains below were found in one sample sequenced in a study of memory CD4+ T cells and cytomegalovirus serostatus. The sort gate was single viable CD3+CD4+CD8-CD45RO+ cells for memory CD4+ T cells. Profiled with immunoSEQ multiplex PCR; TCRdb holds only in-frame clones, not every one. The sample has 55,000 to 60,000 clones, around 80% seen once. The source material was memory CD4+ T cells from blood. The receptor source for this set is an adult in good health and CMV-seronegative.

This clone was detected only a few times. The rearrangement joins TRBV12-5 to TRBJ1-2; 7 nucleotides line up with TRBD1. Per germline, CDR1 LGHNT and CDR2 FRNRAP. The CDR3 has 16 amino acids. The V and J ends lost 2 bases and 3 bases, in that order; junction bases with no gene match: 9. CDR3 amino acids: CASGLPRPGQDYGYTF. CDR3 sequence (DNA): TGTGCTAGTGGTTTGCCTCGTCCTGGACAGGACTATGGCTACACCTTC.

This chain joins TRBV30 and TRBJ1-1, with a tentative D call TRBD1 (5 bases). V was clipped by 0 bases and J by 4 bases, with 9 bases between them. The CDR3 has 13 residues. Germline V gene sequence: CDR1 GTSNPN, CDR2 SVGIG (reference sequence). CDR3 sequence (DNA): TGTGCCTGGAGTGTTGGGGCGAGCACTGAAGCTTTCTTT. It is translated as CAWSVGASTEAFF.

This clone showed up just a few times. The CDR3 loop is CASSRGTSNNEQFF. The CDR3 region has the DNA TGCGCCAGCAGCCGAGGGACTAGTAACAATGAGCAGTTCTTC. The chain recombines TRBV5-1 with TRBJ2-1; 8 positions match TRBD2. The germline V gene has CDR1 SGHRS and CDR2 YFSETQ. This CDR3 comprises 14 residues. The V gene end was trimmed by 4 bases and the J gene end by 5 bases; junction bases not matched to a gene: 5.

This clone was detected only a few times. The rearrangement joins TRBV5-6 to TRBJ1-2; D gene ambiguous. From germline, CDR1 is SGHDT and CDR2 YYEEEE. V was clipped by 2 bases and J by 6 bases, with 20 bases between them. The CDR3 length is 16 residues. CDR3 sequence: CASSFPESTGRNGYTF. The CDR3 nucleotides are TGTGCCAGCAGCTTTCCCGAATCGACCGGTCGGAATGGCTACACCTTC. The full variable domain, with the rest looked up from reference TRBV5-6 and TRBJ1-2, is DAGVTQSPTHLIKTRGQQVTLRCSPKSGHDTVSWYQQALGQGPQFIFQYYEEEERQRGNFPDRFSGHQFPNYSSELNVNALLLGDSALYLCASSFPESTGRNGYTFGSGTRLTVV.

The gene calls are TRBV7-2 and TRBJ1-2; 10 bases map to TRBD1. J gave up 4 bases and V 5 bases, and 7 bases lay outside the gene matches. CDR1 SGHTA and CDR2 FQGNSA come from the germline V gene. The CDR3 has 15 amino acids. The CDR3 sequence is CASSQRTGGTYGYTF. Here the CDR3 DNA reads TGTGCCAGCAGCCAACGGACAGGGGGAACCTATGGCTACACCTTC.

This chain joins TRBV15 and TRBJ1-1; D might be TRBD1 (5 bases). CDR1 and CDR2 (germline): LNHNV, YYDKDF (reference sequence). V lost 5 bases and J 4 bases, leaving 17 bases between the germline ends. The CDR3 runs to 15 residues. The CDR3 is CATSQKAQGGTEAFF. For the CDR3, the DNA is TGTGCCACCAGCCAAAAAGCCCAGGGAGGCACTGAAGCTTTCTTT.

The count of this clone is one. This rearrangement joins TRBV5-1 to TRBJ2-1, with 14 bases lining up with TRBD2. Germline CDR1 reads SGHRS; CDR2 reads YFSETQ. V was pared by 0 bases and J by 8 bases, with 4 bases of the junction left unmatched. CDR3 length: 16 residues. The CDR3 bases are TGCGCCAGCAGCTTGGCGACGACTAGCGGGAGGGATGAGCAGTTCTTC. It translates to CASSLATTSGRDEQFF.

The chain carries TRBV7-9 and TRBJ2-7; maybe TRBD2 (5 bases). Trimming stripped 4 bases from V and 6 bases from J, with 16 bases between. The length of the CDR3 is 14 residues. The germline V gene encodes CDR1 SEHNR and CDR2 FQNEAQ (reference sequence). The DNA of the CDR3 is TGTGCCAGCAGCTCTTTAGTTGCTAGCTCCGAGCAGTACTTC. It specifies CASSSLVASSEQYF.

The rearrangement uses TRBV5-6 and TRBJ1-5; no clear D. V shed 2 bases and J shed 0 bases, with 9 bases lying between them. The CDR3 consists of 15 residues. The germline V gene has CDR1 SGHDT and CDR2 YYEEEE. CDR3 DNA: TGTGCCAGCAGCTTAGGGTCCTATAGCAATCAGCCCCAGCATTTT. Its translation: CASSLGSYSNQPQHF.